Following are 30 T cell receptor beta chains from one sample sequenced in a study of tumor-infiltrating lymphocytes in primary liver carcinoma. Out of unsorted whole blood came the blood RNA, and germline DNA was extracted as well. Total RNA (roughly 0.45 ug) served as template for TCR beta cDNA synthesis primed by a constant-region primer. Generation of the TCR beta libraries relied on three nested multiplex PCR rounds using slightly modified ARM-PCR. The two initial PCR rounds, roughly 9 cycles each, used TRBV1-TRBV30 forward and C-beta reverse primers. TCRdb reprocessed the multiplex PCR reads via MiXCR and lists one record per CDR3 protein. The sample lists about 320,000 distinct CDR3 sequences, roughly three fifths occurring once. The sample consisted of peripheral blood. The receptors were sampled from a woman aged 25 to 39 with primary liver carcinoma and hepatitis B virus infection.

This clonotype appeared a single time. The chain has TRBV4-3 and TRBJ2-3; 7 nucleotides agree with TRBD2. V lost 0 bases and J lost 0; bases outside the gene matches: 6. The CDR3 is 17 amino acids. CDR1 is LGHNA, CDR2 YSLEER, per germline. The CDR3 DNA is TGCGCCAGCAGCCAAGATATGCTGGGAGGGAGCACAGATACGCAGTATTTT. This encodes CASSQDMLGGSTDTQYF.

This clonotype has a single count. The CDR3 ends on some other residue instead of the conserved phenylalanine or tryptophan, so this is likely a read error. The rearrangement links TRBV10-3 to TRBJ2-5; D unresolved. V lost 2 bases and J 5 bases, leaving 9 bases between the germline ends. The CDR3 covers 13 residues. Germline V gene sequence: CDR1 ENHRY, CDR2 SYGVKD. The CDR3 sequence is CAISEAVVETQYL. The CDR3 DNA sequence: TGTGCCATCAGTGAGGCAGTTGTGGAGACCCAGTACTTA.

This clonotype occurred once. Given a much more abundant clone one base away, this may be a read error. This chain links TRBV6-5 with TRBJ2-1, with TRBD2 identical over 8 bases. Germline CDR1 MNHEY, CDR2 SVGAGI. Unmatched junction bases numbered 7, after V lost 4 bases and J lost 8 bases. The CDR3 extends over 14 amino acids. CDR3: CASSCSGGLDEQFF. The CDR3 DNA is TGTGCCAGCAGTTGCTCGGGGGGGCTCGATGAGCAGTTCTTC.

This clonotype turned up a few times. One end of the junction is discordant with germline, which a read error may explain. The chain links TRBV7-9 to TRBJ2-7, with 12 bases fitting TRBD2. The V gene's germline CDR1 is SEHNR and CDR2 FQNEAQ (reference sequence). This CDR3 is built from 19 residues. The CDR3, as DNA: TGTGCCAGCAGCCGAGACAGGGGGACTAGCGGGCGGAGCTCCTACGAGCAGTGCTTC. Its translation: CASSRDRGTSGRSSYEQCF.

Worth noting for this clonotype: Given a much more abundant clone one base away, this may be a read error. V is TRBV12-3 or TRBV12-4 and J is TRBJ1-1, with 10 bases that match TRBD1. The CDR3 runs 15 residues. CDR3 protein: CTSRETGGKNTEAFF. The CDR3 DNA follows: TGTACCAGCAGGGAGACAGGGGGCAAGAACACTGAAGCTTTCTTT.

This clonotype was recorded a few times. The chain carries TRBV4-2 and TRBJ2-3; TRBD2 is a possible D gene (6 bases). V gave up 1 base and J gave up 5 bases, with 13 bases separating them. Germline V CDR1 and CDR2: LGHNA, YNFKEQ. CDR3 size: 15 residues. The CDR3 nucleotides read TGTGCCAGCAGCCAAGGGGGGGTAACGGGAGATACGCAGTATTTT. Translating gives CASSQGGVTGDTQYF.

With respect to this clonotype: At one end, the junction sequence differs from germline, possibly due to a read error. The V call is TRBV29-1, the J call TRBJ2-1, with D possibly called TRBD1 or TRBD2 (6 bases each). The CDR3 consists of 14 residues. Germline values: CDR1 SQVTM, CDR2 ANQGSEA. CDR3 loop: CSAGSGGRYNEQLF. In DNA form, the CDR3 reads TGCAGCGCCGGGAGTGGGGGGCGATACAATGAGCAGTTATTC.

Remarks on this clonotype: A junction end diverges from the germline sequence, so it may reflect a read error. V usage is TRBV5-1 and J usage is TRBJ2-5; D unresolved. There are 12 residues in the CDR3. The germline CDR1 and CDR2 sequences are SGHRS and YFSETQ. Written as DNA, the CDR3 is TGCGCCAGCAGCTTACTCGAAGAGATCCAGTACTTC. This sequence encodes CASSLLEEIQYF.

The chain uses TRBV29-1 and TRBJ1-2, with 11 positions matching TRBD1. The ends lost 6 bases at V and 3 bases at J; junction bases unmatched: 3. The CDR3 extends over 13 amino acids. CDR1 is SQVTM and CDR2 is ANQGSEA in the germline V gene. The CDR3 sequence: CSVGQGADYGYTF. CDR3 nucleotide sequence: TGCAGCGTCGGACAGGGGGCAGACTATGGCTACACCTTC.

This clonotype showed up just once. A read error may be the cause here, since a much bigger clone is one base away. The chain couples TRBV29-1 to TRBJ2-2, with TRBD2 matching 13 bases. Germline V gene lookup returns CDR1 SQVTM and CDR2 ANQGSEA. The CDR3 sequence is 16 residues long. DNA of the CDR3: TGCAGCGTGAGGACTAGCGGGAGCAGAGACACCAGGGAGCTGTTTTTT. The encoded protein is CSVRTSGSRDTRELFF.

The chain employs TRBV12-3 or TRBV12-4 and TRBJ2-1; D unclear. Deletions cut 0 bases from V and 8 bases from J, with 14 bases between. There are 15 residues in the CDR3. CDR3 amino acids: CASSLARVELDEQFF. In DNA, the CDR3 is TGTGCCAGCAGTTTAGCGCGCGTGGAGCTGGATGAGCAGTTCTTC.

This clonotype has ten or more counts. The CDR3 region has the DNA TGTGCCAGCAGTTTAGAGGGGAAAAGCTACGAGCAGTACTTC. Translated: CASSLEGKSYEQYF. The rearrangement joins TRBV12-3 or TRBV12-4 to TRBJ2-7; tentatively, D is TRBD1 (5 bases). The CDR3 length is 14 residues. V was trimmed by 1 base and J by 3 bases, leaving 10 bases between them.

As to this clonotype: Just one base apart from a much larger clone, this may be a read error. J is TRBJ2-7 and V is TRBV11-2; maybe TRBD1 (5 bases). The CDR3 has 14 residues. The germline V gene encodes CDR1 SGHAT and CDR2 FQNNGV. CDR3 protein: CASSLYQGSYEQCF. The CDR3 DNA sequence: TGTGCCAGCAGCTTATACCAGGGCTCCTACGAGCAGTGCTTC.

As concerns this clonotype: A much larger clonotype is one base distant, so this may be a read error. The chain joins TRBV14 to TRBJ2-2; 11 bases are a match to TRBD2. This CDR3 region has 16 residues. The V gene's germline CDR1 is SGHDN and CDR2 FVKESK. Trimming removed 3 bases from V and 7 bases from J; junction bases left unmatched: 7. The CDR3 reads CASSHDVGLAGGELFF. The DNA for the CDR3 is TGTGCCAGCAGCCATGATGTAGGACTAGCGGGCGGGGAGCTGTTTTTT.

This chain connects TRBV6-6 to TRBJ2-7; 11 bases match TRBD2. The CDR3 has 15 residues. Looked up from germline, CDR1 is MNHNY and CDR2 is SVGAGI (reference sequence). V shed 7 bases and J 1 base; nucleotides not matched to a gene: 6. In DNA form, the CDR3 reads TGTGCCAGCATCCCGGGACTAGCGGAATCCTACGAGCAGTACTTC. Translated: CASIPGLAESYEQYF.

To note about this clonotype: The final CDR3 position lacks the conserved phenylalanine or tryptophan, pointing to a likely read error. The V and J genes are TRBV6-1 and TRBJ2-1; 10 bases align to TRBD2. The germline gives CDR1 MNHNS, CDR2 SASEGT. The CDR3 has 16 residues. V gave up 6 bases and J gave up 0 bases; unmatched junction bases: 5. The CDR3 reads CASRKGLASSYNEQFL. The CDR3 DNA is TGTGCCAGCAGAAAGGGACTAGCGAGCTCCTACAATGAGCAGTTCTTA.

The chain employs TRBV29-1 and TRBJ2-1; D perhaps matches TRBD2 (6 bases). Germline V gene sequence: CDR1 SQVTM, CDR2 ANQGSEA. The CDR3 extends over 14 amino acids. This chain's CDR3 is CGAEHGSSYNEQFF. Here the CDR3 DNA reads TGCGGCGCGGAGCACGGGAGCTCCTACAATGAGCAGTTCTTC.

This clonotype was seen only a few times. V usage is TRBV6-2 or TRBV6-3 and J usage is TRBJ2-1, with TRBD2 matching over 8 bases. Germline CDR1 MNHEY, CDR2 SVGEGT. The CDR3 extends over 14 amino acids. The ends lost 6 bases at V and 3 bases at J; junction bases unmatched: 4. Here the CDR3 reads CASSSGRFYNEQFF. CDR3 DNA: TGTGCCAGCAGCAGCGGGAGATTCTACAATGAGCAGTTCTTC.

V gene TRBV6-2 or TRBV6-3 combines with J gene TRBJ2-1; 7 bases fit TRBD2. V shed 6 bases, J shed 3 bases, and the junction held 8 bases outside the gene matches. The CDR3 contains 15 residues. Looked up from germline, CDR1 is MNHEY and CDR2 is SVGEGT. CDR3 nucleotides: TGTGCCAGCAGGGCCGGGAGCGGGATCTACAATGAGCAGTTCTTC. Translating it yields CASRAGSGIYNEQFF.

Concerning this clonotype itself: A clone one base away is much larger, so this may be a read error. The J gene is TRBJ2-7, the V gene TRBV29-1; D uncertain. Looked up from germline, CDR1 is SQVTM and CDR2 is ANQGSEA. V was pared by 5 bases and J by 3 bases, with 11 bases between. The CDR3 length is 12 residues. The CDR3 loop reads CSVWRSVYEQYF. The CDR3 DNA sequence: TGCAGCGTTTGGCGCTCAGTCTACGAGCAGTACTTC.

This clonotype turned up a few times. A much bigger clone sits one base away, suggesting this may be a read error. This chain joins TRBV11-2 and TRBJ1-1, with 9 bases matching TRBD1. CDR3 length: 13 amino acids. Germline CDR1 SGHAT, CDR2 FQNNGV. CDR3 coding DNA: TGTGCCGGCAGCTTTGGGACAGGGACTGAAGCTTTCTTT. Encoded protein: CAGSFGTGTEAFF.

The V call is TRBV9, the J call TRBJ2-5; D ambiguous. The CDR3 is 13 amino acids. The germline CDR1 and CDR2 sequences are SGDLS and YYNGEE. The V and J ends lost 2 bases and 9 bases respectively, with 14 bases between them. CDR3 residues: CASSVGEYEAQYF. The CDR3, as DNA: TGTGCCAGCAGCGTCGGAGAGTATGAGGCCCAGTACTTC.

The chain uses TRBV29-1 and TRBJ2-3, with D possibly matching TRBD2 (5 bases). The CDR3 covers 13 residues. Germline lookup yields CDR1 SQVTM and CDR2 ANQGSEA. V lost 5 bases and J lost 0, with 9 bases in between. The DNA for the CDR3 is TGCAGCGTTAACGGGGTTAGCACAGATACGCAGTATTTT. This translates into CSVNGVSTDTQYF.

Notes on this clonotype: This may be a read error: a much more frequent sequence differs by one nucleotide. V is TRBV29-1 and J is TRBJ2-7, with D hard to call. The CDR3 runs 11 residues. The germline V gene encodes CDR1 SQVTM and CDR2 ANQGSEA. The CDR3 sequence: CSVLGTYDQYF. DNA for the CDR3: TGCAGCGTTCTCGGAACCTACGATCAGTACTTC.

This chain connects TRBV12-3 or TRBV12-4 to TRBJ2-2; D not resolved. This CDR3 spans 12 amino acids. V dropped 6 bases and J dropped 1 base, with 3 bases sitting between them. The CDR3 DNA reads as TGTGCCAGCAGCGTGAACACCGGGGAGCTGTTTTTT. This sequence encodes CASSVNTGELFF.

The chain combines TRBV29-1 with TRBJ1-1, with a possible D match to TRBD1 (6 bases). Germline assignment: CDR1 SQVTM and CDR2 ANQGSEA. Trimming cost V 7 bases and J 0 bases, with 12 bases left between them. The CDR3 consists of 13 residues. The CDR3 is CSAMGHLNTEAFF. The CDR3 nucleotides read TGCAGCGCCATGGGACACTTGAACACTGAAGCTTTCTTT.

This clonotype has a count of ten or more. This chain joins TRBV6-2 or TRBV6-3 and TRBJ2-4; 7 nucleotides align to TRBD2. The CDR3 has 13 residues. Germline loops: CDR1 MNHEY, CDR2 SVGEGT. V trimming: 4 bases; J trimming: 8 bases; junction bases outside the gene matches: 5. The DNA for the CDR3 is TGTGCCAGCAGTTCCCGGGACTACGACATTCAGTACTTC. This encodes CASSSRDYDIQYF.

This clonotype came up many times. This chain links TRBV4-3 with TRBJ2-1, with a tentative D call TRBD1 (6 bases). This CDR3 comprises 16 residues. Deletions cut 0 bases from V and 7 bases from J, with 16 bases between. CDR1 LGHNA and CDR2 YSLEER come from the germline V gene. The CDR3 nucleotides are TGCGCCAGCAGCCAAGATGTCGTGTGGGGGCGGAATGAGCAGTTCTTC. Encoded protein: CASSQDVVWGRNEQFF.

This clonotype was recorded a few times. A much more abundant neighbour one base away suggests this may be a read error. Here the CDR3 omits its conserved ending phenylalanine or tryptophan, so a read error is the likely source. The J gene is TRBJ2-7, the V gene TRBV4-1, with D possibly being TRBD2 (5 bases). The CDR3 runs 14 residues. Germline V gene data show CDR1 as MGHRA and CDR2 as YSYEKL. The V end lost 4 bases, the J end lost 2 bases, and 12 bases lay between the germline ends. The CDR3 nucleotides read TGCGCCAGCAGCCCATCCCGGGATGCCTACGAGCAGTACTTA. It codes for CASSPSRDAYEQYL.

CDR3 in amino acids: CASNAPSGGNNEQFF. Here the CDR3 DNA reads TGTGCCAGTAACGCCCCTAGCGGGGGAAACAATGAGCAGTTCTTC. This sequence joins TRBV19 and TRBJ2-1, with 10 bases lining up with TRBD2. Trimming cost V 7 bases and J 5 bases; bases outside gene matches: 8. The CDR3 is made up of 15 amino acids. In germline, CDR1 is LNHDA, CDR2 SQIVND (reference sequence).